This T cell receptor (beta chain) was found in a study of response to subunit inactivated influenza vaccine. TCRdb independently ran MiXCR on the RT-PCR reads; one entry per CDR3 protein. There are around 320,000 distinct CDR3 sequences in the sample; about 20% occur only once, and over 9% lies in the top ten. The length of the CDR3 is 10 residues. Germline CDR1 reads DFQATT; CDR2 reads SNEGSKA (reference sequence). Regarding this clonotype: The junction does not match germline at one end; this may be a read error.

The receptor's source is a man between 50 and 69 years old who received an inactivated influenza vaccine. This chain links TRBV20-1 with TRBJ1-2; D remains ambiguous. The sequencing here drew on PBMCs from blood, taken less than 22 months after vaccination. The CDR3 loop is CSARGRHLGF. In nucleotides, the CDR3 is TGCAGTGCTAGAGGTCGACACCTTGGCTTC.